A single sample gave rise to the 15 T cell receptor beta chains below, sequenced in a study of T cells in Graves' hyperthyroidism and ophthalmopathy (dated by TCRdb to the late 2010s). The library was built by means of multiplex PCR. The run used an Illumina HiSeq 2000. Amplification of TCR beta CDR3 regions was carried out from RNA transcripts. The first round of RT-PCR for the TCR CDR3 was performed with the HTBI primer set and the Qiagen OneStep RT-PCR kit. TCRdb reanalyzed the raw reads on its own, using fastp at Q25 for trimming and MiXCR for clone calling, and kept in-frame beta chains. Merged by CDR3 protein, the rows form single entries marked with the most common genes and DNA. This sample gives more than 500,000 distinct CDR3 sequences in total; roughly 45% of them show up just once. The top ten clonotypes cover about 40% of the sample. The specimen was peripheral blood or thyroid tissue (not recorded which). The receptor set was obtained from an adult woman with Graves' disease, either hyperthyroidism or ophthalmopathy (not recorded which).

The chain combines TRBV5-1 with TRBJ1-1, with D perhaps matching TRBD1 (6 bases). CDR3 length: 15 amino acids. The germline V gene encodes CDR1 SGHRS and CDR2 YFSETQ. V was cut by 0 bases and J by 2 bases, with 11 bases left in between. Written as DNA, the CDR3 is TGCGCCAGCAGCTTGGGGGTAGGGGGAAACACTGAAGCTTTCTTT. As protein: CASSLGVGGNTEAFF.

This clonotype was seen a few times. The chain combines TRBV3-1 with TRBJ1-1; no definite D call. The CDR3 totals 15 residues. Germline CDR1 and CDR2: LGHDT and YNNKEL (reference sequence). V lost 2 bases, J lost 1 base, and 11 bases lay in between. CDR3 in DNA: TGTGCCAGCAGCCAACCGTCGAGCGGGAACACTGAAGCTTTCTTT. Amino acid sequence: CASSQPSSGNTEAFF.

As regards this clonotype: The germline gene is not matched at one end of the junction; a read error may be the cause. The V and J genes are TRBV19 and TRBJ1-5; TRBD1 is a possible D gene (6 bases). The CDR3 runs to 16 residues. Germline V gives CDR1 LNHDA, CDR2 SQIVND (reference sequence). CDR3 protein: CASSPQGPYSNQPQHF. CDR3 bases: TGCGCCAGCAGCCCCCAGGGGCCCTATAGCAATCAGCCCCAGCATTTT.

Note on this clonotype: Sequence at one end of the junction differs from germline and may be a read error. This chain joins TRBV28 and TRBJ2-5, with D maybe TRBD2 (6 bases). The length of the CDR3 is 14 residues. The germline V gene has CDR1 MDHEN and CDR2 SYDVKM. CDR3 sequence reads: CVSSPVGGMETQYF. For the CDR3, the DNA is TGTGTCAGCAGTCCCGTGGGGGGAATGGAGACCCAGTACTTC.

This sequence joins TRBV10-3 and TRBJ1-2, with unresolved D. V was clipped by 4 bases and J by 12 bases, with 6 bases between them. Germline CDR1 and CDR2: ENHRY and SYGVKD. The CDR3 has 9 amino acids. This CDR3 reads CAISGGNTF. In DNA, the CDR3 is TGTGCCATCAGTGGTGGAAACACCTTC.

V and J are TRBV29-1 and TRBJ1-4, with a tentative D call TRBD1 (5 bases). Trimming took 0 bases from V and 7 from J, leaving 15 bases between them. Germline V CDR1 and CDR2: SQVTM, ANQGSEA. The CDR3 covers 15 residues. The CDR3 reads CSVEDLGTLGEKLFF. The CDR3 nucleotides are TGCAGCGTTGAAGATCTTGGGACTCTAGGTGAAAAACTGTTTTTT.

The chain carries TRBV24-1 and TRBJ1-2; a weak D match, TRBD1 (5 bases). CDR3 length equals 14 residues. Trimming removed 4 bases at V and 7 bases at J, with 15 bases between. CDR1 and CDR2 (germline): KGHDR, SFDVKD. CDR3 region: CATSEPGREVGYTF. CDR3 nucleotides: TGTGCCACCAGTGAACCGGGGCGGGAGGTTGGCTACACCTTC.

The chain uses TRBV20-1 and TRBJ1-2; D perhaps matches TRBD1 (6 bases). V was clipped by 3 bases and J by 4 bases, with 18 bases between them. The CDR3 consists of 15 residues. Looked up from germline, CDR1 is DFQATT and CDR2 is SNEGSKA (reference sequence). CDR3: CSASALSQGSYGYTF. The DNA of the CDR3 is TGCAGTGCTAGTGCCCTGTCACAGGGTAGCTATGGCTACACCTTC.

The J gene is TRBJ1-2, the V gene TRBV11-2, with 7 bases that match TRBD1. CDR1 and CDR2 (germline): SGHAT, FQNNGV. The V segment lost 5 bases and the J segment 7 bases; nucleotides outside the gene matches: 10. The CDR3 extends over 14 amino acids. The CDR3 sequence is CASSPNSGTAGYTF. Written as DNA, the CDR3 is TGTGCCAGCAGCCCCAACTCCGGGACAGCTGGCTACACCTTC.

This clonotype has at least ten counts. The rearrangement uses TRBV20-1 and TRBJ1-5; D unresolved. Trimming removed 5 bases from V and 2 bases from J, with 13 bases in between. Germline values: CDR1 DFQATT, CDR2 SNEGSKA (reference sequence). The CDR3 totals 14 residues. CDR3 sequence: CSASPGVGNQPQHF. In DNA, the CDR3 is TGCAGTGCTTCCCCAGGCGTGGGCAATCAGCCCCAGCATTTT.

This clonotype was seen a handful of times. The chain is built from TRBV7-2 and TRBJ1-1; tentative D call: TRBD1 (5 bases). Trimming removed 3 bases at V and 5 bases at J, with 19 bases between. The germline gives CDR1 SGHTA, CDR2 FQGNSA. This CDR3 is 16 amino acids long. CDR3 nucleotides: TGTGCCAGCAGCTTTAGCGGTACAGGTGGGAAAACTGAAGCTTTCTTT. This sequence encodes CASSFSGTGGKTEAFF.

In this sample, this clonotype turned up many times. The chain uses TRBV19 and TRBJ1-1, with D unresolved. CDR3 length: 17 amino acids. CDR1 is LNHDA and CDR2 is SQIVND in the germline V gene (reference sequence). Trimming took 3 bases from V and 2 from J, leaving 19 bases between them. The CDR3 DNA sequence: TGTGCCAGTAGTATCGGTGTTGCAAAACAGCTTAACACTGAAGCTTTCTTT. It codes for CASSIGVAKQLNTEAFF. The whole variable domain, remainder taken from reference TRBV19 and TRBJ1-1, is DGGITQSPKYLFRKEGQNVTLSCEQNLNHDAMYWYRQDPGQGLRLIYYSQIVNDFQKGDIAEGYSVSREKKESFPLTVTSAQKNPTAFYLCASSIGVAKQLNTEAFFGQGTRLTVV.

The chain recombines TRBV29-1 with TRBJ2-7; tentatively, D is TRBD2 (6 bases). Between the trimmed V and J ends, which lost 5 bases and 6 bases, there was a span of 14 bases. The CDR3 is 12 residues long. Germline CDR1 and CDR2: SQVTM and ANQGSEA. CDR3 nucleotide sequence: TGCAGCGTTCTAACCGGGGAGGCCGAGCAGTACTTC. It specifies CSVLTGEAEQYF.

The chain has TRBV11-2 and TRBJ2-3; 7 bases are shared with TRBD1. Germline V gives CDR1 SGHAT, CDR2 FQNNGV. The CDR3 contains 13 residues. Trimming removed 5 bases from V and 6 bases from J; junction bases left unmatched: 5. The CDR3 nucleotides read TGTGCCAGCAGCCCCTCGACAGGGGATACGCAGTATTTT. It translates to CASSPSTGDTQYF.

This clonotype has ten or more counts. The CDR3 DNA sequence: TGCGCCAGCAGCCAGCCCAACTACGAGCAGTACTTC. This sequence encodes CASSQPNYEQYF. V and J are TRBV4-3 and TRBJ2-7; D is unclear. The CDR3 consists of 12 residues. V was clipped by 3 bases and J by 3 bases, with 6 bases between them. Germline V lookup: CDR1 LGHNA, CDR2 YSLEER.